Each of the 27 T cell receptor beta chains below was sequenced from the same sample in a study of blood T cell repertoires in COVID-19. Only in-frame clones appear in the TCRdb table, and some are missing; sequencing was by immunoSEQ multiplex PCR. The sample has about 43,000 clones; about nine tenths are singletons. Input material: peripheral blood. These receptor sequences come from an elderly woman with active COVID-19.

This clone was detected only once. The chain joins TRBV5-4 to TRBJ2-5; 11 bases are shared with TRBD2. The ends lost 4 bases at V and 4 bases at J; junction bases unmatched: 6. This CDR3 region has 15 residues. Per germline, CDR1 SGHNT and CDR2 YYREEE (reference sequence). The DNA for the CDR3 is TGTGCCAGCAGCAGTAGCGGGGGGGCCTTAGAGACCCAGTACTTC. It is translated as CASSSSGGALETQYF.

This clone was seen once. V gene TRBV6-5 combines with J gene TRBJ1-1, with 7 bases that match TRBD1. The germline CDR1 and CDR2 sequences are MNHEY and SVGAGI. The V segment lost 6 bases and the J segment 6 bases; nucleotides outside the gene matches: 13. The CDR3 spans 15 residues. In DNA, the CDR3 is TGTGCCAGCAGCCGACGACAGGGAGGATTGGCTGAAGCTTTCTTT. Translation gives CASSRRQGGLAEAFF.

The V and J genes are TRBV7-2 and TRBJ2-1; TRBD2 matches 9 bases. CDR3 length equals 15 residues. The ends lost 1 base at V and 9 bases at J; junction bases unmatched: 7. Germline V lookup: CDR1 SGHTA, CDR2 FQGNSA. Written as DNA, the CDR3 is TGTGCCAGCAGCTTAGGGAGCGGGGGGATGGGTGAGCAGTTCTTC. Protein product: CASSLGSGGMGEQFF. Full variable domain (outside the CDR3, taken from reference TRBV7-2 and TRBJ2-1): GAGVSQSPSNKVTEKGKDVELRCDPISGHTALYWYRQSLGQGLEFLIYFQGNSAPDKSGLPSDRFSAERTGGSVSTLTIQRTQQEDSAVYLCASSLGSGGMGEQFFGPGTRLTVL.

This sequence joins TRBV6-5 and TRBJ2-7, with a possible D match to TRBD1 (6 bases). The CDR3 runs 15 residues. Trimming removed 7 bases at V and 3 bases at J, with 19 bases between. Germline V gene lookup returns CDR1 MNHEY and CDR2 SVGAGI. The chain's CDR3 is CASTYRDKEGYEQYF. Here the CDR3 DNA reads TGTGCCAGCACATACAGGGACAAAGAGGGCTACGAGCAGTACTTC.

The chain uses TRBV5-8 and TRBJ2-2; 13 bases line up with TRBD2. J was trimmed by 5 bases and V by 4 bases; bases with no gene match: 5. CDR3 size: 16 residues. Germline V gene data show CDR1 as SGHTS and CDR2 as YDEGEE. The CDR3 is CASSRGLAGLTGELFF. CDR3 nucleotide sequence: TGTGCCAGCAGCCGGGGACTAGCGGGGCTAACCGGGGAGCTGTTTTTT.

This clone was counted between two and nine times. V usage is TRBV19 and J usage is TRBJ1-3, with 7 bases that match TRBD1. The germline gives CDR1 LNHDA, CDR2 SQIVND (reference sequence). This CDR3 is built from 14 residues. V lost 9 bases to trimming and J lost 0 bases; unmatched junction nucleotides: 5. Here the CDR3 DNA reads TGTGCCAGCGACGGACAGGCCTCTGGAAACACCATATATTTT. Residues: CASDGQASGNTIYF.

The rearrangement links TRBV4-3 to TRBJ2-3, with D tentatively TRBD2 (6 bases). Per the germline V gene, CDR1 is LGHNA and CDR2 is YSLEER. Trimming shortened V by 0 bases and J by 1 base, and 14 bases separated the two germline ends. This CDR3 spans 17 amino acids. The CDR3: CASSQDRGGSGTDTQYF. The CDR3 DNA reads as TGCGCCAGCAGCCAAGATCGGGGAGGCAGCGGCACAGATACGCAGTATTTT.

The count of this clone is one. The V gene is TRBV7-2, the J gene TRBJ1-2, with 7 nucleotides matching TRBD1. V dropped 3 bases and J dropped 8; count of bases not matched to a gene: 9. Germline V gene data show CDR1 as SGHTA and CDR2 as FQGNSA. The CDR3 loop spans 14 amino acids. CDR3 nucleotide sequence: TGTGCCAGCAGCTTTAACCAGCAGGGGGAAGGCTACACCTTC. It translates to CASSFNQQGEGYTF. Looking up the rest from reference TRBV7-2 and TRBJ1-2 gives the full variable domain: GAGVSQSPSNKVTEKGKDVELRCDPISGHTALYWYRQSLGQGLEFLIYFQGNSAPDKSGLPSDRFSAERTGGSVSTLTIQRTQQEDSAVYLCASSFNQQGEGYTFGSGTRLTVV.

CDR3 nucleotides: TGTGCCAGTAGTACGACAGGGGCGAGCTATGGCTACACCTTC. It translates to CASSTTGASYGYTF. This chain connects TRBV19 to TRBJ1-2, with 8 bases fitting TRBD1. CDR1 is LNHDA, CDR2 SQIVND, per germline (reference sequence). The junction had 5 bases not matched to a gene; V was cut back by 4 bases and J by 4 bases. CDR3 length: 14 amino acids.

V gene TRBV28 combines with J gene TRBJ1-5, with unresolved D. This CDR3 is built from 13 residues. The V and J ends lost 4 bases and 7 bases respectively, with 11 bases between them. The germline V gene has CDR1 MDHEN and CDR2 SYDVKM. The CDR3 loop is CASSSYLKQPQHF. Here the CDR3 DNA reads TGTGCCAGCAGTTCCTATCTGAAACAGCCCCAGCATTTT.

The chain is built from TRBV7-8 and TRBJ1-1, with TRBD1 identical over 8 bases. Germline V gene lookup returns CDR1 SGHVS and CDR2 FQNEAQ. The CDR3 sequence is 14 residues long. The V and J ends lost 4 bases and 2 bases, in that order; junction bases with no gene match: 3. The CDR3 bases are TGTGCCAGCAGCTGGGGACAGGCTAACACTGAAGCTTTCTTT. Its protein is CASSWGQANTEAFF.

The chain recombines TRBV9 with TRBJ2-7, with 9 bases matching TRBD1. Germline V lookup: CDR1 SGDLS, CDR2 YYNGEE. With V trimmed by 3 bases and J by 0 bases, 1 base remained unmatched. The CDR3 length is 14 residues. This chain's CDR3 is CASSADRGSYEQYF. The CDR3 DNA reads TGTGCCAGCAGCGCGGACAGGGGCTCCTACGAGCAGTACTTC. Using reference TRBV9 and TRBJ2-7 for the parts outside the CDR3, the full variable domain is DSGVTQTPKHLITATGQRVTLRCSPRSGDLSVYWYQQSLDQGLQFLIQYYNGEERAKGNILERFSAQQFPDLHSELNLSSLELGDSALYFCASSADRGSYEQYFGPGTRLTVT.

The rearrangement links TRBV11-3 to TRBJ2-1; 9 positions match TRBD2. Germline-derived CDR1 and CDR2 are SGHNT and YENEEA. V lost 3 bases and J lost 9; bases outside the gene matches: 6. The CDR3 is made up of 14 amino acids. In DNA, the CDR3 is TGTGCCAGCAGCTTTGGCGGGGGGGCAGGTGAGCAGTTCTTC. Translated, it gives CASSFGGGAGEQFF.

This sequence joins TRBV4-3 and TRBJ2-6; D perhaps matches TRBD1 (5 bases). Trimming stripped 0 bases from V and 2 bases from J, with 11 bases between. Per the germline V gene, CDR1 is LGHNA and CDR2 is YSLEER. The CDR3 extends over 17 amino acids. The CDR3 region is CASSQDQGYPGANVLTF. CDR3 coding DNA: TGCGCCAGCAGCCAAGATCAGGGATACCCTGGGGCCAACGTCCTGACTTTC.

This clone was detected a few times. The chain recombines TRBV28 with TRBJ1-1; TRBD1 might be the D (6 bases). Germline CDR1 MDHEN, CDR2 SYDVKM. The CDR3 has 15 residues. Trimming left V 2 bases short and J 3 bases short, with 13 bases between. The CDR3 sequence is CASSLPTGLYTEAFF. CDR3 nucleotide sequence: TGTGCCAGCAGTTTACCCACAGGGTTATACACTGAAGCTTTCTTT.

The gene calls are TRBV19 and TRBJ2-6; maybe TRBD1 (5 bases). CDR3 length equals 15 residues. CDR1 and CDR2 from the germline V gene are LNHDA and SQIVND (reference sequence). Deletions cut 6 bases from V and 4 bases from J, with 13 bases between. In DNA, the CDR3 is TGTGCCAGTAGCACAGGACCTAAGGGGGCCAACGTCCTGACTTTC. This codes for CASSTGPKGANVLTF.

This clone was seen a single time. This chain uses TRBV29-1 with TRBJ1-1; TRBD1 agrees at 8 bases. The trim removed 5 bases at V and 3 bases at J, leaving 8 bases unmatched. This CDR3 is 14 amino acids long. Germline V gene sequence: CDR1 SQVTM, CDR2 ANQGSEA. The CDR3 protein is CSVSDGQGDTEAFF. CDR3 sequence (DNA): TGCAGCGTTTCAGACGGACAGGGCGACACTGAAGCTTTCTTT.

This sequence joins TRBV5-1 and TRBJ2-1, with D uncertain. This CDR3 spans 11 amino acids. Trimming shortened V by 4 bases and J by 7 bases, and 6 bases separated the two germline ends. The V gene's germline CDR1 is SGHRS and CDR2 YFSETQ. The CDR3 spells CASSNRNEQFF. The CDR3 coding sequence is TGCGCCAGCAGCAACCGGAATGAGCAGTTCTTC.

The V gene is TRBV4-1, the J gene TRBJ2-6; D is unresolved. CDR1 is MGHRA and CDR2 is YSYEKL in the germline V gene. There are 19 residues in the CDR3. Trimming pared 2 bases from V and 3 bases from J, leaving 20 bases between. CDR3 sequence reads: CASSQKPWSRRIGANVLTF. The CDR3 DNA is TGCGCCAGCAGCCAAAAGCCCTGGAGCAGAAGGATTGGGGCCAACGTCCTGACTTTC.

The chain links TRBV19 to TRBJ2-7; 8 positions match TRBD2. The CDR3 is made up of 19 amino acids. Germline lookup yields CDR1 LNHDA and CDR2 SQIVND (reference sequence). Trimming took 3 bases from V and 0 from J; bases not matched to a gene: 16. This CDR3 is CASSMQDNPGGPFSYEQYF. CDR3 sequence (DNA): TGTGCCAGTAGTATGCAGGACAACCCGGGGGGGCCCTTCTCCTACGAGCAGTACTTC.

The chain joins TRBV5-1 to TRBJ2-2; tentatively, D is TRBD1 (6 bases). Deletions cut 4 bases from V and 0 bases from J, with 10 bases between. This CDR3 is 15 amino acids long. The V gene's germline CDR1 is SGHRS and CDR2 YFSETQ. The DNA for the CDR3 is TGCGCCAGCAGCCCCGGGACACCGAACACCGGGGAGCTGTTTTTT. Its translation: CASSPGTPNTGELFF.

The chain is built from TRBV19 and TRBJ2-7; TRBD2 might be the D (5 bases). V was trimmed by 5 bases and J by 0 bases, leaving 11 bases between them. The CDR3 is 14 amino acids. Germline values: CDR1 LNHDA, CDR2 SQIVND (reference sequence). CDR3 bases: TGTGCCAGTAGTGGGAGCCGGACCTCCTACGAGCAGTACTTC. It codes for CASSGSRTSYEQYF.

The chain employs TRBV7-9 and TRBJ2-2, with D maybe TRBD2 (5 bases). Germline V CDR1 and CDR2: SEHNR, FQNEAQ (reference sequence). The CDR3 has 15 amino acids. Trimming took 5 bases from V and 7 from J, leaving 17 bases between them. This chain's CDR3 is CASSPRTFFRGELFF. In DNA, the CDR3 is TGTGCCAGCAGCCCAAGGACTTTTTTTCGCGGGGAGCTGTTTTTT.

The J gene is TRBJ2-5, the V gene TRBV6-5, with 8 bases that match TRBD1. J was trimmed by 1 base and V by 6 bases; bases with no gene match: 7. The CDR3 loop spans 15 amino acids. CDR1 is MNHEY and CDR2 is SVGAGI in the germline V gene. The CDR3 here is CASSRTGNGQETQYF. The CDR3 region has the DNA TGTGCCAGCAGCCGGACAGGGAACGGCCAAGAGACCCAGTACTTC.

J is TRBJ1-4 and V is TRBV30; perhaps TRBD1 as D (6 bases). Trimming removed 3 bases at V and 8 bases at J, with 16 bases between. The germline CDR1 and CDR2 sequences are GTSNPN and SVGIG (reference sequence). CDR3 length equals 14 residues. CDR3 region: CAWRSGQSREKLFF. The CDR3 DNA reads as TGTGCCTGGAGGTCCGGACAGTCGAGGGAAAAACTGTTTTTT.

The chain carries TRBV4-1 and TRBJ1-5; D is unclear. The CDR3 has 15 residues. With 0 bases removed from V and 5 bases from J, the gap between germline ends came to 11 bases. Germline assignment: CDR1 MGHRA and CDR2 YSYEKL. In DNA form, the CDR3 reads TGCGCCAGCAGCCAAGATGGAGTCCGTTATCAGCCCCAGCATTTT. Protein product: CASSQDGVRYQPQHF.

The V call is TRBV28, the J call TRBJ1-2, with D unclear. CDR3 length equals 13 residues. V lost 3 bases, J lost 4 bases, and 9 bases lay in between. Germline CDR1 is MDHEN and CDR2 is SYDVKM. CDR3 loop: CASSFATSYGYTF. Written as DNA, the CDR3 is TGTGCCAGCAGTTTCGCCACTAGCTATGGCTACACCTTC.